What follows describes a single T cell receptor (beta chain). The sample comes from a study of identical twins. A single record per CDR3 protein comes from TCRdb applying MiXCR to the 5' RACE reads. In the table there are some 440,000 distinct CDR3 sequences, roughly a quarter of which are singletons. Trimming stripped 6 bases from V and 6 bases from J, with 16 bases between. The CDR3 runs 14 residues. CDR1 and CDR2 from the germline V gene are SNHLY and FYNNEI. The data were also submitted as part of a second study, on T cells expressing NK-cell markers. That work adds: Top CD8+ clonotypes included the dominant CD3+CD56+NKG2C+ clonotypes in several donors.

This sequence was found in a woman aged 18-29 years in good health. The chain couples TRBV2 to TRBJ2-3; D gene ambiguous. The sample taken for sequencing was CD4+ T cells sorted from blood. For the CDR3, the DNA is TGTGCCAGCAGACCGGGCCTAACTGTGGATACGCAGTATTTT. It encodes CASRPGLTVDTQYF.